This TCR beta chain was captured by sequencing in a study of molecular identifiers for immune sequencing clone quantification. Note on this clonotype: The antigen remains unidentified. The junction differs from germline at one of its ends, possibly a read error.

Broader study findings: Barcode sharing among identical TCR molecules could make large clones appear smaller. Whereas clones above 20 RNA copies held under 1% of naive-cell molecules, they held over 98% of effector molecules.

This CDR3 is built from 15 residues. Previously reported methods and listed TCR primers produced the bulk TCR libraries. Using its own MiXCR run on the PCR reads, TCRdb lists one record per CDR3 protein. The top ten hold 0.65% to 0.75% of the sample, which has roughly 320,000 distinct CDR3 sequences, 24% seen once. Input material: naive CD8+ T cells from blood, with Jurkat cell RNA spiked in. Noted subset: FACS-sorted CD8+CD4-CCR7+CD45RA+ naive T cells. The TCR sequence derives from a human donor in good health. Some libraries in this study had Jurkat cell RNA spiked in. The chain employs TRBV12-3 or TRBV12-4 and TRBJ2-5; 8 bases map to TRBD1. The CDR3 DNA follows: TGTGCCAGCAGTTTAGGCGGACAGGGTATGGAGACCCAGCACTTC. It encodes CASSLGGQGMETQHF.